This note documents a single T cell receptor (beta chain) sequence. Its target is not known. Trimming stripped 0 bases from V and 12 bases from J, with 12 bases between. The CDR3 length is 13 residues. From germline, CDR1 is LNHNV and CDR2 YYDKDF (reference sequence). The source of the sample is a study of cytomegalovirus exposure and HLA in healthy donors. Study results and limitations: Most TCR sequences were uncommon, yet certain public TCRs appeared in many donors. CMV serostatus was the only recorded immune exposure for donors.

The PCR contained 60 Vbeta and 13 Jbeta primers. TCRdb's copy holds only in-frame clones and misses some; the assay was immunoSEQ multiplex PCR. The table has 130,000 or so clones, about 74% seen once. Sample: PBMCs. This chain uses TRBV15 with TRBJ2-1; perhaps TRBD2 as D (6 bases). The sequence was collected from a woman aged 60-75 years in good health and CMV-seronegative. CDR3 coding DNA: TGTGCCACCAGCAGAGACCCCGGGGACTCGCAGTTCTTC. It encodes CATSRDPGDSQFF.